The 23 T cell receptor beta chains presented below share a single source sample, sequenced in a study of T-cell memory formation after mild COVID-19. Each CDR3 protein is one row after TCRdb ran MiXCR on the 5' RACE reads. The table shows roughly 250,000 distinct CDR3 sequences, with 15% to 20% occurring only once. The sample was PBMCs or a T cell subset sorted from them (not recorded which). The receptors come from a young man who had mild COVID-19 (a few samples of this study predate the infection). Cell type and time point are not known.

Only a few counts were recorded for this clonotype. The CDR3 bases are TGTGCCAGCAGCTTAGGAACGGCGAACATTCAGTACTTC. Its protein product is CASSLGTANIQYF. The V gene is TRBV11-1, the J gene TRBJ2-4; D is ambiguous. The CDR3 loop spans 13 amino acids. The V gene's germline CDR1 is SGHAT and CDR2 FQDESV (reference sequence). Trimming removed 1 base from V and 7 bases from J, with 8 bases in between.

This clonotype was picked up a small number of times. The chain uses TRBV30 and TRBJ1-1, with a tentative D call TRBD1 (5 bases). Trimming shortened V by 4 bases and J by 4 bases, and 16 bases separated the two germline ends. Per germline, CDR1 GTSNPN and CDR2 SVGIG (reference sequence). There are 14 residues in the CDR3. The CDR3, as DNA: TGTGCCTGGAATTCTCATCCGGGGCTCACTGAAGCTTTCTTT. Its protein is CAWNSHPGLTEAFF.

The CDR3 DNA sequence: TGTGCCAGCAGCGCTCGACAGGGTAGGAGCATTCAGTACTTC. It yields the protein CASSARQGRSIQYF. This sequence joins TRBV9 and TRBJ2-4; 7 nucleotides agree with TRBD1. Germline CDR1 SGDLS, CDR2 YYNGEE. The ends lost 3 bases at V and 9 bases at J; junction bases unmatched: 9. The CDR3 has 14 residues.

This chain uses TRBV5-1 with TRBJ2-3; D gene uncertain. CDR3 length equals 15 residues. Germline V gene lookup returns CDR1 SGHRS and CDR2 YFSETQ. Trimming removed 4 bases from V and 0 bases from J, with 12 bases in between. DNA for the CDR3: TGCGCCAGCAGCATAATAAGTATCAGCACAGATACGCAGTATTTT. Its translation: CASSIISISTDTQYF. The full variable domain, completed using reference TRBV5-1 and TRBJ2-3, is KAGVTQTPRYLIKTRGQQVTLSCSPISGHRSVSWYQQTPGQGLQFLFEYFSETQRNKGNFPGRFSGRQFSNSRSEMNVSTLELGDSALYLCASSIISISTDTQYFGPGTRLTVL.

This rearrangement joins TRBV7-2 to TRBJ2-4; D may be TRBD2 (5 bases). The CDR3 extends over 13 amino acids. Germline CDR1 SGHTA, CDR2 FQGNSA. V lost 5 bases, J lost 9 bases, and 14 bases lay in between. The CDR3 protein is CASSPIQSGIQYF. The CDR3 DNA follows: TGTGCCAGCAGCCCGATCCAGAGCGGCATTCAGTACTTC.

V usage is TRBV14 and J usage is TRBJ2-7; weak D call: TRBD1 (6 bases). CDR1 and CDR2 (germline): SGHDN, FVKESK. There are 16 residues in the CDR3. V dropped 3 bases and J dropped 5 bases, with 20 bases sitting between them. CDR3: CASSHLRDTGFNEQYF. Written as DNA, the CDR3 is TGTGCCAGCAGCCACTTAAGGGACACCGGATTTAACGAGCAGTACTTC. Full variable domain (outside the CDR3, taken from reference TRBV14 and TRBJ2-7): EAGVTQFPSHSVIEKGQTVTLRCDPISGHDNLYWYRRVMGKEIKFLLHFVKESKQDESGMPNNRFLAERTGGTYSTLKVQPAELEDSGVYFCASSHLRDTGFNEQYFGPGTRLTVT.

The genes are TRBV4-2 and TRBJ1-5, with D unresolved. Trimming shortened V by 1 base and J by 6 bases, and 7 bases separated the two germline ends. The CDR3 consists of 13 residues. Germline CDR1 is LGHNA and CDR2 is YNFKEQ. The CDR3 is CASSQGAVQPQHF. Written as DNA, the CDR3 is TGTGCCAGCAGCCAAGGGGCGGTTCAGCCCCAGCATTTT.

The V and J genes are TRBV20-1 and TRBJ2-3; 9 bases are shared with TRBD2. Per the germline V gene, CDR1 is DFQATT and CDR2 is SNEGSKA (reference sequence). The CDR3 contains 15 residues. V lost 2 bases, J lost 4 bases, and 7 bases stayed unmatched. The CDR3, as DNA: TGCAGTGCTAGATCCCCGCGGGAGGGCTCAGATACGCAGTATTTT. It yields the protein CSARSPREGSDTQYF.

The V call is TRBV7-2, the J call TRBJ2-5; D unresolved. CDR3 length: 13 amino acids. CDR1 is SGHTA, CDR2 FQGNSA, per germline. The germline V and J ends were trimmed by 4 bases and 3 bases, with 9 bases remaining between them. CDR3 loop: CASSSPTKETQYF. CDR3 DNA: TGTGCCAGCAGCTCACCGACGAAAGAGACCCAGTACTTC. The full variable domain, its missing parts supplied by reference TRBV7-2 and TRBJ2-5, is GAGVSQSPSNKVTEKGKDVELRCDPISGHTALYWYRQSLGQGLEFLIYFQGNSAPDKSGLPSDRFSAERTGGSVSTLTIQRTQQEDSAVYLCASSSPTKETQYFGPGTRLLVL.

The chain has TRBV20-1 and TRBJ1-1; D might be TRBD1 (5 bases). Trimming took off 4 bases at V and 1 base at J, with 13 bases between the two ends. Per germline, CDR1 DFQATT and CDR2 SNEGSKA (reference sequence). The length of the CDR3 is 14 residues. CDR3 region: CSATHGTGNTEAFF. As DNA, the CDR3 is TGCAGTGCTACTCACGGGACGGGGAACACTGAAGCTTTCTTT.

This clonotype came up a few times. The CDR3 bases are TGTGCCAGCAGCCCGGACCAGCGGGCGTTAAACACAGATACGCAGTATTTT. Residues: CASSPDQRALNTDTQYF. V gene TRBV7-6 combines with J gene TRBJ2-3; D is perhaps TRBD2 (6 bases). V lost 5 bases and J 2 bases, leaving 20 bases between the germline ends. The CDR3 loop spans 17 amino acids. CDR1 is SGHVS, CDR2 FNYEAQ, per germline. The variable domain in full, completed from reference TRBV7-6 and TRBJ2-3, reads GAGVSQSPRYKVTKRGQDVALRCDPISGHVSLYWYRQALGQGPEFLTYFNYEAQQDKSGLPNDRFSAERPEGSISTLTIQRTEQRDSAMYRCASSPDQRALNTDTQYFGPGTRLTVL.

This clonotype was found many times. V gene TRBV7-2 combines with J gene TRBJ2-2; D is undetermined. V was shortened by 8 bases and J by 0 bases, with 10 bases between the two germline ends. This CDR3 is built from 14 residues. Germline lookup yields CDR1 SGHTA and CDR2 FQGNSA. The CDR3 loop is CASASVANTGELFF. As DNA, the CDR3 is TGTGCCAGCGCTAGTGTTGCGAACACCGGGGAGCTGTTTTTT.

This chain's CDR3 is CASSWGPNTDTQYF. CDR3 in DNA: TGTGCCAGCAGCTGGGGGCCAAACACAGATACGCAGTATTTT. This chain uses TRBV7-2 with TRBJ2-3, with TRBD1 as a possible D gene (6 bases). V was cut by 4 bases and J by 2 bases, with 10 bases left in between. The CDR3 is 14 residues long. CDR1 is SGHTA and CDR2 is FQGNSA in the germline V gene. Together with reference TRBV7-2 and TRBJ2-3, the CDR3 gives the full variable domain: GAGVSQSPSNKVTEKGKDVELRCDPISGHTALYWYRQSLGQGLEFLIYFQGNSAPDKSGLPSDRFSAERTGGSVSTLTIQRTQQEDSAVYLCASSWGPNTDTQYFGPGTRLTVL.

The chain uses TRBV6-2 or TRBV6-3 and TRBJ2-2, with D hard to call. The CDR3 has 12 amino acids. V lost 7 bases and J lost 1, with 4 bases in between. Germline CDR1 is MNHEY and CDR2 is SVGEGT. This CDR3 is CASTGNTGELFF. In nucleotides, the CDR3 is TGTGCCAGCACAGGGAACACCGGGGAGCTGTTTTTT.

The V call is TRBV10-3, the J call TRBJ2-7; D not certain. The V gene lost 10 bases and the J gene lost 4 bases, with 11 bases spanning the gap. CDR3 size: 11 residues. The V gene's germline CDR1 is ENHRY and CDR2 SYGVKD. The DNA of the CDR3 is TGTGCCACGGGCATTGGGTACGAGCAGTACGTC. Its protein product is CATGIGYEQYV.

The sample holds many counts of this clonotype. The chain uses TRBV27 and TRBJ2-7; 9 bases are a match to TRBD2. Per germline, CDR1 MNHEY and CDR2 SMNVEV (reference sequence). This CDR3 contains 13 residues. J gave up 5 bases and V 8 bases, and 7 bases lay outside the gene matches. The CDR3 DNA sequence: TGTGCCAGCTCTCTAGCGGGGCAAAACGAGCAGTACTTC. Translated: CASSLAGQNEQYF.

This sequence joins TRBV5-1 and TRBJ1-2; D unresolved. The CDR3 has 14 residues. Deletions cut 0 bases from V and 8 bases from J, with 14 bases between. Germline values: CDR1 SGHRS, CDR2 YFSETQ. The CDR3 loop is CASSLAPRTDGYTF. The CDR3 coding sequence is TGCGCCAGCAGCTTGGCCCCCAGAACGGACGGCTACACCTTC.

The chain joins TRBV11-2 to TRBJ2-7, with D possibly TRBD1 on 7 matching bases. The CDR3 length is 15 residues. V was shortened by 4 bases and J by 7 bases, with 20 bases between the two germline ends. Germline V gives CDR1 SGHAT, CDR2 FQNNGV. Here the CDR3 reads CASSSPRGRDGEQYF. CDR3 DNA: TGTGCCAGCAGCTCCCCAAGGGGGCGGGACGGGGAGCAGTACTTC. Full variable domain (remainder filled in from reference TRBV11-2 and TRBJ2-7): EAGVAQSPRYKIIEKRQSVAFWCNPISGHATLYWYQQILGQGPKLLIQFQNNGVVDDSQLPKDRFSAERLKGVDSTLKIQPAKLEDSAVYLCASSSPRGRDGEQYFGPGTRLTVT.

This clonotype was picked up a small number of times. The chain has TRBV6-6 and TRBJ2-3; D remains unclear. The CDR3 covers 16 residues. Per the germline V gene, CDR1 is MNHNY and CDR2 is SVGAGI (reference sequence). Trimming removed 0 bases from V and 0 bases from J, with 10 bases in between. The CDR3 loop is CASSYSRSNSTDTQYF. CDR3 DNA: TGTGCCAGCAGTTACTCGAGGTCTAACAGCACAGATACGCAGTATTTT.

The chain combines TRBV12-3 or TRBV12-4 with TRBJ2-1; either TRBD1 or TRBD2 may supply D (5 bases each). V was trimmed by 7 bases and J by 5 bases, leaving 12 bases between them. This CDR3 comprises 13 residues. CDR3: CASTRGGNNEQFF. As DNA, the CDR3 is TGTGCCAGCACTCGGGGCGGAAACAATGAGCAGTTCTTC.

V and J are TRBV24-1 and TRBJ2-2; 11 nucleotides agree with TRBD1. This CDR3 spans 17 amino acids. Germline V gene data show CDR1 as KGHDR and CDR2 as SFDVKD. J was trimmed by 6 bases and V by 3 bases; bases with no gene match: 8. The CDR3 bases are TGTGCCACCAGTGATACCGCGGACAGGGGGCGCGCCGGGGAGCTGTTTTTT. Translating it yields CATSDTADRGRAGELFF.

This clonotype was detected a few times. The genes are TRBV6-2 or TRBV6-3 and TRBJ2-5; 7 bases are a match to TRBD2. Losses at the gene ends were 5 bases for V and 5 bases for J; bases not matched to a gene: 2. The CDR3 has 12 amino acids. Germline V CDR1 and CDR2: MNHEY, SVGEGT. The CDR3 coding sequence is TGTGCCAGCAGTGCGGGGGACGAGACCCAGTACTTC. Amino acid sequence: CASSAGDETQYF.

V and J are TRBV6-2 or TRBV6-3 and TRBJ2-3; 8 bases align to TRBD1. The CDR3 contains 17 residues. CDR1 is MNHEY, CDR2 SVGEGT, per germline. V shed 6 bases, J shed 5 bases, and the junction held 16 bases outside the gene matches. CDR3 residues: CASSPGQGKSNGDTQYF. Here the CDR3 DNA reads TGTGCCAGCAGCCCCGGACAGGGAAAAAGTAATGGAGATACGCAGTATTTT.